These 16 T cell receptor beta chains originate from one sample sequenced in a study of T cells expressing NK-cell markers. TCRdb re-called the 5' RACE reads; every CDR3 protein appears as one record, without DNA. This sample's table has some 390,000 distinct CDR3 sequences. Sequenced input: blood T cells: a sorted CD56 or NKG2C T cell subset, CD4+ or CD8+ T cells, or bulk PBMC T cells (not recorded which). All receptors come from a woman aged 45-65 years in good health.

This chain connects TRBV7-7 to TRBJ2-7; no DNA is available, so the TRBD2 call from TCRdb remains unchecked. CDR1 is SSHAT, CDR2 FNYEAQ, per germline (reference sequence). This CDR3 is built from 14 residues. This CDR3 reads CASSPRLAGVEQYF.

The chain carries TRBV12-3 or TRBV12-4 and TRBJ2-1; TCRdb indicates TRBD2, and absent DNA this call remains unverified. The CDR3 is 16 amino acids. The CDR3 sequence: CASSLRRTSGSYEQFF.

The chain employs TRBV6-5 and TRBJ2-6; the TCRdb call, TRBD2, lacks DNA for checking. This CDR3 comprises 19 residues. The V gene's germline CDR1 is MNHEY and CDR2 SVGAGI. The CDR3 loop reads CASSYSNRAGDPGANVLTF.

The chain combines TRBV27 with TRBJ2-4; TCRdb selects TRBD2, and the lack of DNA leaves this call unchecked. The CDR3 runs 17 residues. The germline V gene has CDR1 MNHEY and CDR2 SMNVEV (reference sequence). The CDR3 here is CASSLKGLAASKNIQYF.

The chain couples TRBV6-5 to TRBJ1-5. Germline-derived CDR1 and CDR2 are MNHEY and SVGAGI. This CDR3 has 13 residues. CDR3 residues: CASKSSGDQPQHF.

This chain uses TRBV5-1 with TRBJ2-7; TCRdb indicates TRBD2, and absent DNA this call remains unverified. This CDR3 is built from 14 residues. Germline V gene data show CDR1 as SGHRS and CDR2 as YFSETQ. Here the CDR3 reads CASSLGPLGSEQYF.

The chain recombines TRBV29-1 with TRBJ2-6; TCRdb's assignment of TRBD1 cannot be checked, as there is no DNA. The CDR3 contains 16 residues. Per germline, CDR1 SQVTM and CDR2 ANQGSEA. CDR3 amino acids: CSGMTGAISGANVLTF.

This rearrangement joins TRBV3-1 to TRBJ2-5; TCRdb designates TRBD2, a call that cannot be tested without DNA. Germline-derived CDR1 and CDR2 are LGHDT and YNNKEL (reference sequence). The CDR3 is 18 amino acids. The CDR3 protein is CASSQDLVAGGPQETQYF.

This chain joins TRBV12-3 or TRBV12-4 and TRBJ2-1; TCRdb's D gene call, TRBD2, goes unchecked for lack of DNA. This CDR3 region has 16 residues. CDR3: CASSFLLGGRDNEQFF.

The chain combines TRBV12-3 or TRBV12-4 with TRBJ2-2; the D gene TCRdb calls, TRBD1, cannot be checked with no DNA. This CDR3 has 14 residues. This chain's CDR3 is CASRQVLTAGELFF.

The rearrangement links TRBV7-9 to TRBJ2-3. Germline assignment: CDR1 SEHNR and CDR2 FQNEAQ (reference sequence). The CDR3 loop spans 12 amino acids. Here the CDR3 reads CASRLHADTQYF.

This chain links TRBV19 with TRBJ2-5; no DNA is available, so the TRBD1 call from TCRdb remains unchecked. Germline CDR1 reads LNHDA; CDR2 reads SQIVND (reference sequence). The CDR3 is made up of 14 amino acids. The CDR3 loop reads CASSRDRGGETQYF.

J is TRBJ2-1 and V is TRBV7-3; TCRdb outputs TRBD2, but without DNA this stays unchecked. Germline V gives CDR1 SGHTA, CDR2 FQGTGA. This CDR3 has 13 residues. This CDR3 reads CASSRGSRNEQFF.

The chain joins TRBV9 to TRBJ2-2; TCRdb designates TRBD1, a call that cannot be tested without DNA. The CDR3 is 14 amino acids. Per germline, CDR1 SGDLS and CDR2 YYNGEE. The CDR3 region is CASSVGGAAGELFF.

V and J are TRBV6-1 and TRBJ2-1. The germline gives CDR1 MNHNS, CDR2 SASEGT. This CDR3 spans 14 amino acids. The CDR3 spells CASSSSDGYNEQFF.

J is TRBJ2-3 and V is TRBV20-1. Germline V CDR1 and CDR2: DFQATT, SNEGSKA (reference sequence). CDR3 size: 15 residues. The CDR3 is CSATQQEISTDTQYF.